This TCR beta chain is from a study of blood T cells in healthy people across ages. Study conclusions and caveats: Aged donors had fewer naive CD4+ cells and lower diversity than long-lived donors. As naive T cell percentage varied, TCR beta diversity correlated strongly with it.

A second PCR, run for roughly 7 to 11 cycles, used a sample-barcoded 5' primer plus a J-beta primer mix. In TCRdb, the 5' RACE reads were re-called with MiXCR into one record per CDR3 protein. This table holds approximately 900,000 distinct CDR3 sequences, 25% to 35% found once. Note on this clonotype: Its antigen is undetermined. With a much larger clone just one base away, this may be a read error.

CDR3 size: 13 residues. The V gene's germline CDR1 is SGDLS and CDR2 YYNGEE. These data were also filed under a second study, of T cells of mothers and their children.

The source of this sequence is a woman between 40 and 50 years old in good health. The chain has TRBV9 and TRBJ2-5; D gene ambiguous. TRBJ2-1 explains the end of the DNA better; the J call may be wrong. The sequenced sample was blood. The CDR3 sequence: CASSLNLVETQFF. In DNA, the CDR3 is TGTGCCAGCAGCCTGAACCTTGTGGAGACCCAGTTCTTC.